This entry concerns a single T cell receptor (beta chain). The target of this receptor is not known. Nothing much larger sits one base from this clone, and base qualities are not available. The collaborating institutions used their own protocols to collect whole blood in K2EDTA tubes. For TCRbeta analysis, collaborator samples were shipped as frozen whole blood, as isolated PBMCs, or as DNA extracted from either sample type. This sample is drawn from a study of blood T cell repertoires in COVID-19 (dated by TCRdb to 2018 to 2020). Background for the entire study: Samples from collaborators originated in the United States, Italy and Spain and spanned both the acute and convalescent phases of COVID-19. The dataset comprised deeply sampled blood TCRbeta repertoires from subjects exposed to, actively infected with, or recovered from COVID-19. The material from the prospective study consisted of cDNA or gDNA derived from T cells, B-cell-depleted T cells, or PBMCs. The samples were drawn from two sources: the first 160 participants of the ongoing ImmuneRACE study, and about 1,300 subjects contributed by 6 global collaborators. Sample metadata almost always included a de-identified subject ID, COVID-19 status, age in years and sex. HLA class I and class II types, where available, came from metadata supplied by the sample provider rather than from assay-based typing. The repertoires were released in a freely available public database intended as a resource for research on the immune response to SARS-CoV-2. The paper as a whole reports these results and caveats: The quantity of clinical and demographic metadata differed by source and by participant and was supplied without curation.

TCRbeta CDR3 regions were amplified from genomic DNA using the immunoSEQ Assay, a bias-controlled multiplex PCR. Concerning the study's data processing: Nucleated cell counts per sample were estimated from amplification of reference gene primers within the assay. To quantify the absolute abundance of each unique TCRbeta CDR3 rearrangement, sequence reads were collapsed and filtered. For each sample, productive Simpson clonality was calculated as the square root of Simpson's diversity index across productive rearrangements. What TCRdb holds here is the immuneACCESS table cut down to in-frame rearrangements. Part of the clones is not present; checked against another copy, under half of the missing clones reflect an unresolved V gene, and the others are unexplained. For V, J and clone size, that table is used; D and trimming come from the DNA. For this sample the table gives 70,000 to 75,000 clones, of which roughly 82% were detected only once. The top ten clonotypes cover less than 2% of the sample.

The germline V gene sets CDR1 to LGHNT and CDR2 to FRNRAP. Including cysteine and phenylalanine, the CDR3 has 15 amino acids. Only CDR3 DNA remains: 45 bases, in frame from the first base. The junction carries 13 bases between V and J, which are trimmed by 6 bases and 1 base respectively. Sequencing input: peripheral blood. This receptor was identified in a woman aged 55-69 years with acute or convalescent COVID-19. This chain joins TRBV12-5 to TRBJ2-1, with TRBD2 tentatively as D gene (6 bases match). Here the CDR3 is given as CASGRGVGSYNEQFF. At the DNA level, the sequence is TGTGCTAGTGGACGCGGGGTTGGGTCCTACAATGAGCAGTTCTTC.